The present TCR beta chain was sequenced within a study of T cell changes during pregnancy in multiple sclerosis. Sequencing was performed with immunoSEQ multiplex PCR; in TCRdb, only in-frame clones are kept and a portion is missing. Among tens of thousands of clones listed, approximately 90% were seen once. There are 14 residues in the CDR3. Germline loops: CDR1 SEHNR, CDR2 FQNEAQ (reference sequence). Trimming cost V 5 bases and J 2 bases; bases outside gene matches: 2. V and J are TRBV7-9 and TRBJ1-4; TRBD1 agrees at 7 bases. The sample comprised PBMCs (not recorded whether the cells were cultured). This TCR was sampled from a female donor with multiple sclerosis, enrolled in a pregnancy study. CDR3 DNA sequence: TGTGCCAGCAGCCCGGGACAGACTAATGAAAAACTGTTTTTT. Its protein is CASSPGQTNEKLFF.